This TCR beta chain was observed in a study of T cell changes during pregnancy in multiple sclerosis. Deletions cut 2 bases from V and 5 bases from J, with 9 bases between. CDR1 ENHRY and CDR2 SYGVKD come from the germline V gene. The length of the CDR3 is 13 residues. TCRdb keeps only in-frame clones here, not all; method: immunoSEQ multiplex PCR. This sample has about 60,000 clones, with over 90% found just once. This rearrangement joins TRBV10-3 to TRBJ2-5; TRBD2 might be the D (6 bases). This clonotype was obtained from a female donor with multiple sclerosis, enrolled in a pregnancy study. Sequences were derived from peripheral blood, sampled in the first trimester of pregnancy. The DNA of the CDR3 is TGTGCCATCAGTGAGGGCGGGACGGAGACCCAGTACTTC. Protein sequence: CAISEGGTETQYF.